A single T cell receptor beta chain is shown here with its context. Its target antigen remains unknown. No base-level quality is on record; no much larger clone is a single base apart. The CDR3 spans 14 residues, from the cysteine through the phenylalanine. Only the CDR3 DNA is retained, 42 bases long and in frame from the first base. The germline V gene encodes CDR1 SGHRS and CDR2 YFSETQ. V loses 2 bases of germline sequence and J loses 6 bases, and the interval between the two ends is 15 bases. The sample is drawn from a study of shared T cell receptors in the human thymus (dated by TCRdb to the early 2020s). With regard to the full study: The study examined how self-reactive, shared T-cell receptor alpha chains are generated in the human thymus.

The library was generated by the immunoSEQ multiplex PCR assay. Entries here come from immuneACCESS through TCRdb and include only in-frame sequences with V and J called. Some clones fail to appear in such tables; in the studies checked, an unresolved V gene covers under half of the shortfall, and the cause of the remainder is unknown. Here the sample has under 450,000 clones; approximately 95% occur a single time. The leading ten clones occupy roughly 0.02% of the sample. The chain uses TRBV5-1 and TRBJ2-7; the D gene is unclear. Sequencing used thymocytes. The clonotype was recovered from a human donor. Here is the DNA: TGCGCCAGCAGCTTTACAAGCCTGAAGGGCGAGCAGTACTTC. Its translation reads: CASSFTSLKGEQYF.